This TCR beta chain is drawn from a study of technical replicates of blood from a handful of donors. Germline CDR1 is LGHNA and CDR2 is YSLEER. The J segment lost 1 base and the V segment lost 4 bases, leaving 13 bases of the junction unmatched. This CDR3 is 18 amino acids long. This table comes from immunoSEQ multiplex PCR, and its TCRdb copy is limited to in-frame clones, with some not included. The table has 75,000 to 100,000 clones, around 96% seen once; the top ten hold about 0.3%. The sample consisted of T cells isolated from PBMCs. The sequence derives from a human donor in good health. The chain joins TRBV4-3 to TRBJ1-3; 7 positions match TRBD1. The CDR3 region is CASSRSYDRVLSGNTIYF. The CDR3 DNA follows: TGCGCCAGCAGCCGATCGTATGACAGGGTCCTTTCTGGAAACACCATATATTTT.